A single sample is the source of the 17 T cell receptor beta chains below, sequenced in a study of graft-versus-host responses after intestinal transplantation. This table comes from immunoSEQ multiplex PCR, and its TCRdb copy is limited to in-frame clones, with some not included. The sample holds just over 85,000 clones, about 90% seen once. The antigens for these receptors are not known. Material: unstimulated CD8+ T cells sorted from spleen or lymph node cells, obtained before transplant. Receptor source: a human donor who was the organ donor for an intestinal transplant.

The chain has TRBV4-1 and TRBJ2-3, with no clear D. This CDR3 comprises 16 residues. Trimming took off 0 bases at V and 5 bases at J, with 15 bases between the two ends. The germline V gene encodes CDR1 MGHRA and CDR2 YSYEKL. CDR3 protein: CASSQEAEGNRDTQYF. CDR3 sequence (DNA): TGCGCCAGCAGCCAAGAGGCGGAAGGAAATCGAGATACGCAGTATTTT.

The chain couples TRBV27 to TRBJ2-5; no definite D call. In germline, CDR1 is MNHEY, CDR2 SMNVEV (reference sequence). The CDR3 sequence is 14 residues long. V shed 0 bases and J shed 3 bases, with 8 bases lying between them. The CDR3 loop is CASSLSILEETQYF. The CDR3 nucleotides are TGTGCCAGCAGTTTATCGATACTTGAAGAGACCCAGTACTTC.

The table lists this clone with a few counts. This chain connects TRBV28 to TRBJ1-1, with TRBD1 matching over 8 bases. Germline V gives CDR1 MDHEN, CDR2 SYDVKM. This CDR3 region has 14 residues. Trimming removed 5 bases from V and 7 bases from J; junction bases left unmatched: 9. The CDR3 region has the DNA TGTGCCAGCAGTATCTGGACAGGGACGGTTGAAGCTTTCTTT. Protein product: CASSIWTGTVEAFF.

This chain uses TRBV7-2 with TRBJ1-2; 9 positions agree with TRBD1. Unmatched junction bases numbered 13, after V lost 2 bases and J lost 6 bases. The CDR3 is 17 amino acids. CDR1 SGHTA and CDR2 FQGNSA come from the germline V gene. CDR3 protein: CASSLCGTGCWGDGYTF. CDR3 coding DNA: TGTGCCAGCAGCTTATGTGGGACAGGGTGTTGGGGCGATGGCTACACCTTC. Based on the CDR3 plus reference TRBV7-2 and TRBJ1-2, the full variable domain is GAGVSQSPSNKVTEKGKDVELRCDPISGHTALYWYRQSLGQGLEFLIYFQGNSAPDKSGLPSDRFSAERTGGSVSTLTIQRTQQEDSAVYLCASSLCGTGCWGDGYTFGSGTRLTVV.

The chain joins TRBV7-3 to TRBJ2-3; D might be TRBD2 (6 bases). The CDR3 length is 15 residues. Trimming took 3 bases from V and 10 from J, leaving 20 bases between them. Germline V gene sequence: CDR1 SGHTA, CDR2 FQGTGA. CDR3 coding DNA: TGTGCCAGCAGCTTGGAGGGACCACCGCCGGAATCGCAGTATTTT. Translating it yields CASSLEGPPPESQYF.

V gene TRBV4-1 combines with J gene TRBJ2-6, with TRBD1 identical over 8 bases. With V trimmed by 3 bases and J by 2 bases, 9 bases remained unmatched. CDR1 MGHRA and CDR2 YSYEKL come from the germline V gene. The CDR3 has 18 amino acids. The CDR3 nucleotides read TGCGCCAGCAGCCAGGAAAAAGGACAGGGCACTGGGGCCAACGTCCTGACTTTC. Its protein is CASSQEKGQGTGANVLTF.

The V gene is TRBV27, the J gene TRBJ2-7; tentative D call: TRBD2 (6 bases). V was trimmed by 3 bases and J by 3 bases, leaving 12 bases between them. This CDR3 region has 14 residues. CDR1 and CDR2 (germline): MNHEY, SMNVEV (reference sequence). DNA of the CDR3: TGTGCCAGCAGTTTGTTTAGCGGCCACTACGAGCAGTACTTC. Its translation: CASSLFSGHYEQYF.

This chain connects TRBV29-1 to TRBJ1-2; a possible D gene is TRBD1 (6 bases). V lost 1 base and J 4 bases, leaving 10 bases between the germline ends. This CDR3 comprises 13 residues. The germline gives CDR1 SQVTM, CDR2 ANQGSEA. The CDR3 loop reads CSVEVVRGYGYTF. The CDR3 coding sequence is TGCAGCGTTGAAGTAGTCAGGGGCTATGGCTACACCTTC.

The CDR3 here is CASSLVGDPNEKLFF. CDR3 in DNA: TGCGCCAGCAGCTTGGTGGGAGACCCTAATGAAAAACTGTTTTTT. This sequence joins TRBV5-1 and TRBJ1-4, with D hard to call. Germline loops: CDR1 SGHRS, CDR2 YFSETQ. The CDR3 sequence is 15 residues long. Trimming shortened V by 0 bases and J by 3 bases, and 9 bases separated the two germline ends.

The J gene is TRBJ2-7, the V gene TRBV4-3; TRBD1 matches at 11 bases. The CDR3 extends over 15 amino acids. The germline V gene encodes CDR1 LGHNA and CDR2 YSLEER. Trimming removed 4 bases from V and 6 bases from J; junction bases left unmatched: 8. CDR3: CASSPGTGGFSEQYF. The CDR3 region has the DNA TGCGCCAGCAGCCCAGGGACAGGGGGGTTCTCCGAGCAGTACTTC.

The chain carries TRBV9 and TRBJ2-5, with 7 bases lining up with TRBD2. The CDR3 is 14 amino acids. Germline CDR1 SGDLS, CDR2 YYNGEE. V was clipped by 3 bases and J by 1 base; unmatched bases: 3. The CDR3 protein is CASSGGGLQETQYF. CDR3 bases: TGTGCCAGCAGCGGGGGGGGTCTCCAAGAGACCCAGTACTTC. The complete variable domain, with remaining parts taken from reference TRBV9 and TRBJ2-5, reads DSGVTQTPKHLITATGQRVTLRCSPRSGDLSVYWYQQSLDQGLQFLIQYYNGEERAKGNILERFSAQQFPDLHSELNLSSLELGDSALYFCASSGGGLQETQYFGPGTRLLVL.

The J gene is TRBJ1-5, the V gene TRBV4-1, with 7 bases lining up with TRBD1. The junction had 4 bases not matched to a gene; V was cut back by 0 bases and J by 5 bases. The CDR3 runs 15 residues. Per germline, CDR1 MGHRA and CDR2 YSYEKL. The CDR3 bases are TGCGCCAGCAGCCAAGATCGGGACAGAGATCAGCCCCAGCATTTT. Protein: CASSQDRDRDQPQHF.

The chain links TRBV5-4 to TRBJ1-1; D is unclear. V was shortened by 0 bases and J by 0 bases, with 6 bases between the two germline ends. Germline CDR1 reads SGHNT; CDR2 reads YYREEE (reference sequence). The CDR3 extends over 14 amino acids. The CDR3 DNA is TGTGCCAGCAGCTTGGGGCATATGAACACTGAAGCTTTCTTT. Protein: CASSLGHMNTEAFF. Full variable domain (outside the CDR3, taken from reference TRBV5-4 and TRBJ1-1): ETGVTQSPTHLIKTRGQQVTLRCSSQSGHNTVSWYQQALGQGPQFIFQYYREEENGRGNFPPRFSGLQFPNYSSELNVNALELDDSALYLCASSLGHMNTEAFFGQGTRLTVV.

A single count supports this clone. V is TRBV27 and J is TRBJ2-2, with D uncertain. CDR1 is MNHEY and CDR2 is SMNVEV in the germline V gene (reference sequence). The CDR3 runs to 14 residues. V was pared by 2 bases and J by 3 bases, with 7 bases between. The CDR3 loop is CASSLGVYTGELFF. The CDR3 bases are TGTGCCAGCAGTTTAGGAGTTTACACCGGGGAGCTGTTTTTT.

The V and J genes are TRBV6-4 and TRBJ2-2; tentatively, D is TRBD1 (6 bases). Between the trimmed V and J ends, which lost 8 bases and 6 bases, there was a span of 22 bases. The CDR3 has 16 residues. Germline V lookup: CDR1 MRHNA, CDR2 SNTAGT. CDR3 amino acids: CASEVEGVWFAGELFF. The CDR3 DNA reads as TGTGCCAGCGAAGTCGAGGGGGTTTGGTTCGCCGGGGAGCTGTTTTTT.

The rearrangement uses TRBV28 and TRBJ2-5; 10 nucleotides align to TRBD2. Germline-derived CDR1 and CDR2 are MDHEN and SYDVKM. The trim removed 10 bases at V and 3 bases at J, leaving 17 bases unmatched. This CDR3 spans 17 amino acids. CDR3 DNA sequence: TGTGCCACCCAGTTTATATTCAGCGGGGGGGAGGAAGAGACCCAGTACTTC. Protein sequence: CATQFIFSGGEEETQYF.

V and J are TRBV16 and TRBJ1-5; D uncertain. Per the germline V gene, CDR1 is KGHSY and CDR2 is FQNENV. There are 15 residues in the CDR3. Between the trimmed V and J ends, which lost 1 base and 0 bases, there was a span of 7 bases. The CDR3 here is CASSQFRGSNQPQHF. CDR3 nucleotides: TGTGCCAGCAGCCAATTTCGGGGTAGCAATCAGCCCCAGCATTTT.